These 22 T cell receptor beta chains originate from one sample sequenced in a study of T cells after yellow fever vaccination. Via MiXCR, TCRdb re-called the 5' RACE reads, giving one row per CDR3 protein. Altogether around 340,000 distinct CDR3 sequences are present, 12% being singletons, with the ten largest covering 2.5% to 4%. Sequences were derived from CD4+ T cells sorted from PBMCs, sampled 15 days after the yellow fever booster vaccination. The receptors come from a man between 18 and 29 years old who received the YFV17D yellow fever vaccine.

This clonotype was seen many times. This chain uses TRBV6-2 or TRBV6-3 with TRBJ2-5; TRBD2 might be the D (6 bases). V shed 5 bases and J shed 3 bases, with 13 bases lying between them. CDR1 is MNHEY, CDR2 SVGEGT, per germline. The CDR3 sequence is 14 residues long. CDR3 nucleotide sequence: TGTGCCAGCAGTAACCACGGCGGGGAAGAGACCCAGTACTTC. Amino acid sequence: CASSNHGGEETQYF.

The genes are TRBV5-1 and TRBJ2-5; weak D call: TRBD1 (6 bases). Germline assignment: CDR1 SGHRS and CDR2 YFSETQ. The CDR3 is made up of 13 amino acids. With 4 bases removed from V and 5 bases from J, the gap between germline ends came to 12 bases. The CDR3 DNA reads as TGCGCCAGCAGCCCAGGGGATTGGGAGACCCAGTACTTC. It specifies CASSPGDWETQYF.

The V call is TRBV4-1, the J call TRBJ1-5, with D perhaps TRBD1 (5 bases). V gave up 2 bases and J gave up 4 bases, with 12 bases separating them. This CDR3 is built from 15 residues. The germline V gene encodes CDR1 MGHRA and CDR2 YSYEKL. This CDR3 is CASSQLPSGNQPQHF. Written as DNA, the CDR3 is TGCGCCAGCAGCCAACTCCCTTCAGGGAATCAGCCCCAGCATTTT.

This clonotype has more than one count but fewer than ten. The genes are TRBV6-5 and TRBJ1-2; D is ambiguous. With 0 bases removed from V and 4 bases from J, the gap between germline ends came to 9 bases. Germline V gene data show CDR1 as MNHEY and CDR2 as SVGAGI. The CDR3 extends over 14 amino acids. CDR3 nucleotides: TGTGCCAGCAGTTACTCGTACGCGGGCTATGGCTACACCTTC. Translation: CASSYSYAGYGYTF.

The chain links TRBV3-1 to TRBJ2-7, with D tentatively TRBD1 or TRBD2 (5 bases each). The CDR3 extends over 13 amino acids. Germline V CDR1 and CDR2: LGHDT, YNNKEL (reference sequence). V was pared by 0 bases and J by 4 bases, with 7 bases between. The CDR3, as DNA: TGTGCCAGCAGCCAAGATGGGGGATACGAGCAGTACGTC. Amino acids: CASSQDGGYEQYV.

The chain recombines TRBV6-4 with TRBJ2-3, with TRBD2 identical over 9 bases. V gave up 6 bases and J gave up 1 base; unmatched junction bases: 5. CDR1 and CDR2 from the germline V gene are MRHNA and SNTAGT. This CDR3 contains 15 residues. The CDR3: CASRASGAGTDTQYF. The DNA for the CDR3 is TGTGCCAGCAGAGCTAGCGGGGCCGGCACAGATACGCAGTATTTT.

This chain links TRBV2 with TRBJ2-5; TRBD2 agrees at 12 bases. Unmatched junction bases numbered 5, after V lost 6 bases and J lost 3 bases. The CDR3 runs to 15 residues. Germline CDR1 and CDR2: SNHLY and FYNNEI. The chain's CDR3 is CASRPRTSGEETQYF. The CDR3 region has the DNA TGTGCCAGCAGACCTCGGACTAGCGGGGAAGAGACCCAGTACTTC.

This clonotype was seen a few times. The chain combines TRBV10-3 with TRBJ1-6; the D is unclear. Trimming stripped 2 bases from V and 10 bases from J, with 15 bases between. The CDR3 length is 15 residues. Germline V gene lookup returns CDR1 ENHRY and CDR2 SYGVKD. CDR3 sequence: CAISEQSTLGSPLHF. The CDR3 bases are TGTGCCATCAGTGAGCAGAGTACCCTAGGCTCACCCCTCCACTTT.

The chain combines TRBV11-1 with TRBJ2-2; tentatively, D is TRBD1 or TRBD2 (5 bases each). Germline CDR1 SGHAT, CDR2 FQDESV (reference sequence). The CDR3 extends over 13 amino acids. Trimming removed 9 bases at V and 0 bases at J, with 8 bases between. CDR3 in amino acids: CASRGSNTGELFF. The CDR3 DNA reads TGTGCCAGTCGGGGCTCGAACACCGGGGAGCTGTTTTTT.

This clonotype has at least ten counts. The chain has TRBV27 and TRBJ1-4; a possible D gene is TRBD1 (6 bases). Germline values: CDR1 MNHEY, CDR2 SMNVEV (reference sequence). The CDR3 has 15 residues. The V gene lost 2 bases and the J gene lost 6 bases, with 13 bases spanning the gap. CDR3: CASSLQQGPYEKLFF. CDR3 nucleotide sequence: TGTGCCAGCAGTTTACAACAGGGTCCCTATGAAAAACTGTTTTTT.

This clonotype showed up just a few times. At one end the junction does not follow the germline gene, possibly because of a read error. V gene TRBV4-3 combines with J gene TRBJ2-1, with a possible D match to TRBD2 (6 bases). Per germline, CDR1 LGHNA and CDR2 YSLEER. This CDR3 is 16 amino acids long. Here the CDR3 reads CASSQEWLGGYSEQFF. The CDR3 DNA sequence: TGCGCCAGCAGCCAAGAGTGGCTGGGGGGTTACAGTGAGCAGTTCTTC.

The table lists this clonotype with a few counts. The gene calls are TRBV9 and TRBJ2-5; D unclear. V was clipped by 4 bases and J by 3 bases, with 10 bases between them. This CDR3 is 13 amino acids long. Germline loops: CDR1 SGDLS, CDR2 YYNGEE. CDR3 sequence (DNA): TGTGCCAGCAGCCTGTCGAAGGAAGAGACCCAGTACTTC. Its protein is CASSLSKEETQYF. The full variable domain, in which reference TRBV9 and TRBJ2-5 provide the parts outside the CDR3, is DSGVTQTPKHLITATGQRVTLRCSPRSGDLSVYWYQQSLDQGLQFLIQYYNGEERAKGNILERFSAQQFPDLHSELNLSSLELGDSALYFCASSLSKEETQYFGPGTRLLVL.

This chain joins TRBV7-2 and TRBJ1-1, with a tentative D call TRBD1 (5 bases). The CDR3 spans 14 residues. Germline V gene lookup returns CDR1 SGHTA and CDR2 FQGNSA. Trimming removed 2 bases at V and 0 bases at J, with 7 bases between. Here the CDR3 DNA reads TGTGCCAGCAGCTTAACGACAGTGAACACTGAAGCTTTCTTT. Its translation: CASSLTTVNTEAFF.

This clonotype was observed a handful of times. This rearrangement joins TRBV7-9 to TRBJ2-1; TRBD2 matches 7 bases. CDR3 length: 14 amino acids. The V gene end was trimmed by 5 bases and the J gene end by 4 bases; junction bases not matched to a gene: 5. Germline assignment: CDR1 SEHNR and CDR2 FQNEAQ (reference sequence). CDR3 sequence: CASSAGLEYNEQFF. As DNA, the CDR3 is TGTGCCAGCAGCGCTGGACTAGAATACAATGAGCAGTTCTTC.

This clonotype was observed many times. The CDR3 DNA reads TGCGCCAGCAGCGGATGGACAGGGCCTGAGACCCAGTACTTC. Translation gives CASSGWTGPETQYF. The genes are TRBV5-1 and TRBJ2-5, with TRBD1 matching 8 bases. The CDR3 loop spans 14 amino acids. The germline V gene has CDR1 SGHRS and CDR2 YFSETQ. Trimming removed 4 bases from V and 5 bases from J; junction bases left unmatched: 7. Variable domain in full (rest from reference TRBV5-1 and TRBJ2-5): KAGVTQTPRYLIKTRGQQVTLSCSPISGHRSVSWYQQTPGQGLQFLFEYFSETQRNKGNFPGRFSGRQFSNSRSEMNVSTLELGDSALYLCASSGWTGPETQYFGPGTRLLVL.

In this sample, this clonotype turned up a few times. V gene TRBV7-6 combines with J gene TRBJ1-1; D remains ambiguous. Trimming stripped 5 bases from V and 1 base from J, with 8 bases between. Germline CDR1 SGHVS, CDR2 FNYEAQ. CDR3 size: 13 residues. The CDR3 reads CASSREQNTEAFF. CDR3 in DNA: TGTGCCAGCAGCCGGGAACAGAACACTGAAGCTTTCTTT.

V gene TRBV4-3 combines with J gene TRBJ2-4; TRBD1 or TRBD2 may be the D gene (5 bases each). The germline V gene encodes CDR1 LGHNA and CDR2 YSLEER. V shed 1 base and J shed 6 bases, with 10 bases lying between them. This CDR3 contains 14 residues. In DNA form, the CDR3 reads TGCGCCAGCAGCCAAGGTTCAGGGAGAAACATTCAGTACTTC. Translating gives CASSQGSGRNIQYF.

This clonotype came up a few times. The CDR3, as DNA: TGTGCCAGCAGCTACGGGACAGGGTCGGGTCAGCCCCAGCATTTT. This translates into CASSYGTGSGQPQHF. The genes are TRBV7-2 and TRBJ1-5, with 9 positions matching TRBD1. Germline V CDR1 and CDR2: SGHTA, FQGNSA. This CDR3 comprises 15 residues. V lost 4 bases to trimming and J lost 6 bases; unmatched junction nucleotides: 7.

This chain links TRBV29-1 with TRBJ2-7, with 9 nucleotides matching TRBD1. The CDR3 is made up of 14 amino acids. The ends lost 3 bases at V and 5 bases at J; junction bases unmatched: 8. Germline lookup yields CDR1 SQVTM and CDR2 ANQGSEA. CDR3 protein: CSVEPGQGNHEQYF. The CDR3 coding sequence is TGCAGCGTTGAGCCGGGACAGGGTAACCACGAGCAGTACTTC.

This clonotype has just a few counts. The genes are TRBV5-1 and TRBJ2-7; 8 nucleotides agree with TRBD1. This CDR3 has 14 amino acids. The V segment lost 7 bases and the J segment 3 bases; nucleotides outside the gene matches: 9. Germline V CDR1 and CDR2: SGHRS, YFSETQ. The CDR3 protein is CASPQPTGDYEQYV. DNA for the CDR3: TGCGCCAGCCCTCAGCCGACAGGGGACTACGAGCAGTACGTC.

This clonotype has a handful of counts. This chain joins TRBV5-1 and TRBJ2-5; the D gene could be TRBD1 or TRBD2 (5 bases each). Germline-derived CDR1 and CDR2 are SGHRS and YFSETQ. This CDR3 is built from 15 residues. The V end was cut by 4 bases, the J end by 2 bases, with 15 bases between. Here the CDR3 DNA reads TGCGCCAGCAGCATAGGGGACCTTATACAAGAGACCCAGTACTTC. Amino acid sequence: CASSIGDLIQETQYF.

This clonotype was seen only a few times. The chain recombines TRBV28 with TRBJ2-5; 7 bases align to TRBD1. V shed 6 bases and J 4 bases; nucleotides not matched to a gene: 8. Germline V lookup: CDR1 MDHEN, CDR2 SYDVKM. This CDR3 contains 14 residues. CDR3 in DNA: TGTGCCAGCAGCCCCTTCAGGGGGTCAGAGACCCAGTACTTC. As protein: CASSPFRGSETQYF.